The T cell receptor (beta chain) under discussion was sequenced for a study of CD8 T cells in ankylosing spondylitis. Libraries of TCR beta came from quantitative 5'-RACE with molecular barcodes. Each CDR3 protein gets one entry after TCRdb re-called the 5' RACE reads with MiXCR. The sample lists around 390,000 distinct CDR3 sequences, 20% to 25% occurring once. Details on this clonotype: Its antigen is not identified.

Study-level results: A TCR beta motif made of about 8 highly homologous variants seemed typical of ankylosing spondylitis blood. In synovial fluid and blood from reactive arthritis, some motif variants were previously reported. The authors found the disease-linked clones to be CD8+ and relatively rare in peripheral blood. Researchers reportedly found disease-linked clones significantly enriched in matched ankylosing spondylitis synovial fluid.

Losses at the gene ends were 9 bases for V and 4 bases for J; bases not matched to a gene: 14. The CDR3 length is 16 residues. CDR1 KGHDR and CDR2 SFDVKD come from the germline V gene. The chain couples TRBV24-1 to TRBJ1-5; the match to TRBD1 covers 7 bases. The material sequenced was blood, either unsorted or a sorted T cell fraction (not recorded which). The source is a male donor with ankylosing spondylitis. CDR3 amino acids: CATSSPLGDRNQPQHF. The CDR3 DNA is TGTGCCACCTCAAGCCCATTAGGGGACAGAAATCAGCCCCAGCATTTT.